The 13 T cell receptor beta chains below all came from one sample that was sequenced in a study of blood T cell repertoires in COVID-19. The data were produced by immunoSEQ multiplex PCR, yet TCRdb's version contains in-frame clones alone and is incomplete. This table holds a few hundred thousand clones, almost 85% found once. What was sequenced was peripheral blood. All receptors derive from a man aged 45-65 years with active or convalescent COVID-19.

This sequence joins TRBV2 and TRBJ1-6; D might be TRBD1 (6 bases). V lost 11 bases to trimming and J lost 6 bases, with 17 bases between them. Germline loops: CDR1 SNHLY, CDR2 FYNNEI. The CDR3 has 14 residues. CDR3 DNA: TGTGCCGGCCGACGGACAGATTCTAATTCACCCCTCCACTTT. Encoded protein: CAGRRTDSNSPLHF.

In regard to this clone: This specimen includes other DNA sequences encoding the same CDR3. The chain carries TRBV28 and TRBJ2-5; D is possibly TRBD2 (6 bases). V shed 5 bases and J shed 0 bases, with 10 bases lying between them. CDR3 length: 14 amino acids. The germline V gene has CDR1 MDHEN and CDR2 SYDVKM. The CDR3 nucleotides are TGTGCCAGCAGTCCTGGGACTCACCAAGAGACCCAGTACTTC. This gives the protein CASSPGTHQETQYF.

J is TRBJ1-2 and V is TRBV5-1; D possibly corresponds to TRBD1 (6 bases). CDR3 length: 12 residues. Germline V gives CDR1 SGHRS, CDR2 YFSETQ. V shed 5 bases and J shed 3 bases, with 8 bases lying between them. The CDR3 region is CASRAGDYGYTF. CDR3 sequence (DNA): TGCGCCAGCAGGGCAGGGGACTATGGCTACACCTTC.

The chain links TRBV6-1 to TRBJ2-7, with TRBD1 matching over 11 bases. The CDR3 runs to 16 residues. Trimming removed 3 bases from V and 9 bases from J; junction bases left unmatched: 13. Germline values: CDR1 MNHNS, CDR2 SASEGT. The CDR3 loop reads CASSDRPGTGGHGQYF. The DNA of the CDR3 is TGTGCCAGCAGTGACCGTCCCGGGACAGGGGGACATGGGCAGTACTTC.

This chain joins TRBV6-5 and TRBJ2-2; 7 bases map to TRBD1. Germline V CDR1 and CDR2: MNHEY, SVGAGI. This CDR3 is built from 13 residues. V lost 7 bases to trimming and J lost 7 bases; unmatched junction nucleotides: 6. The CDR3 nucleotides are TGTGCCAGCACCGGAAGGGGGCGCGGGGAGCTGTTTTTT. Translation gives CASTGRGRGELFF.

The genes are TRBV28 and TRBJ1-1; 8 bases agree with TRBD1. The V and J ends lost 3 bases and 8 bases, in that order; junction bases with no gene match: 8. The CDR3 spans 14 residues. CDR1 and CDR2 from the germline V gene are MDHEN and SYDVKM. CDR3 nucleotide sequence: TGTGCCAGCAGTTTCCCACAGGGGGGACAAGAAGCTTTCTTT. It is translated as CASSFPQGGQEAFF.

Of note for this clone: This specimen includes other DNA sequences encoding the same CDR3. This chain connects TRBV9 to TRBJ1-3; 9 positions agree with TRBD1. This CDR3 has 15 amino acids. Germline lookup yields CDR1 SGDLS and CDR2 YYNGEE. V shed 2 bases, J shed 4 bases, and the junction held 4 bases outside the gene matches. CDR3 amino acids: CASSVGQGTGNTIYF. The CDR3 bases are TGTGCCAGCAGCGTCGGACAGGGGACAGGAAACACCATATATTTT.

V is TRBV28 and J is TRBJ2-3; 11 bases are a match to TRBD2. The CDR3 is 15 amino acids. J gave up 4 bases and V 6 bases, and 6 bases lay outside the gene matches. The germline V gene encodes CDR1 MDHEN and CDR2 SYDVKM. CDR3 amino acids: CASSLLAGVSDTQYF. The CDR3 DNA is TGTGCCAGCAGCCTACTAGCGGGAGTCTCAGATACGCAGTATTTT.

CDR3 sequence: CAWSRGGPGGYTF. CDR3 DNA: TGTGCCTGGAGTCGCGGGGGGCCGGGAGGCTACACCTTC. The chain joins TRBV30 to TRBJ1-2; possibly TRBD1 for D (6 bases). The CDR3 sequence is 13 residues long. The germline V gene has CDR1 GTSNPN and CDR2 SVGIG (reference sequence). V gave up 2 bases and J gave up 8 bases, with 15 bases separating them.

The chain uses TRBV5-1 and TRBJ2-7, with no clear D. Germline values: CDR1 SGHRS, CDR2 YFSETQ. V lost 3 bases, J lost 0 bases, and 16 bases lay in between. CDR3 length: 16 residues. The CDR3 spells CASSSLPDINSYEQYF. As DNA, the CDR3 is TGCGCCAGCAGCTCCCTCCCAGACATTAACTCCTACGAGCAGTACTTC.

The chain is built from TRBV4-2 and TRBJ2-7; TRBD2 matches at 10 bases. Germline trimming cut 0 bases from V and 4 bases from J; bases unmatched to any gene: 6. Germline V gives CDR1 LGHNA, CDR2 YNFKEQ. The CDR3 has 16 residues. Written as DNA, the CDR3 is TGTGCCAGCAGCCAAGAAGCCTCTAGCGGGAGTTACGAGCAGTACTTC. This encodes CASSQEASSGSYEQYF.

The chain joins TRBV4-3 to TRBJ2-3; D is uncertain. Germline assignment: CDR1 LGHNA and CDR2 YSLEER. The V end lost 4 bases, the J end lost 0 bases, and 11 bases lay between the germline ends. The CDR3 length is 15 residues. The CDR3 coding sequence is TGCGCCAGCAGCCCCGAGAGAGTTAGCACAGATACGCAGTATTTT. Translation gives CASSPERVSTDTQYF.

V gene TRBV2 combines with J gene TRBJ2-1; D remains ambiguous. The CDR3 runs to 11 residues. CDR1 and CDR2 (germline): SNHLY, FYNNEI. Trimming pared 4 bases from V and 5 bases from J, leaving 3 bases between. CDR3 DNA: TGTGCCAGCAGTGCTCACAATGAGCAGTTCTTC. It is translated as CASSAHNEQFF.